This T cell receptor beta chain is drawn from a study of T cells in Graves' hyperthyroidism and ophthalmopathy. Findings and caveats of the study: Most thyroid clonotypes that were expanded above 0.001 also turned up in blood. Median prediction lead before ophthalmopathy onset was 6.5 months with the model. Researchers report that a 13 V-J model separated ophthalmopathy from stable hyperthyroidism.

The CDR3 regions of TCR beta were amplified from RNA transcripts. In the first-round RT-PCR of the TCR CDR3, the HTBI primer set was used. TCRdb used MiXCR to reprocess the multiplex PCR reads, holding one entry per CDR3 protein. The table records 540,000 or so distinct CDR3 sequences, just over 45% of them present only once. Researchers barred patients who had uncontrolled infection, other autoimmune disease, pregnancy or lactation. CDR3 size: 12 residues. Germline CDR1 is MNHEY and CDR2 is SMNVEV (reference sequence). Comments on this clonotype: Its antigen remains unidentified. The junction departs from germline at one end; a sequencing error may be responsible.

The TCR was taken from an adult woman with Graves' disease, either hyperthyroidism or ophthalmopathy (not recorded which). V is TRBV27 and J is TRBJ1-2; D gene ambiguous. The sample comprised peripheral blood or thyroid tissue (not recorded which). The CDR3 sequence is CASGLSGYGYTF. The CDR3 coding sequence is TGTGCCAGCGGTTTATCAGGCTATGGCTACACCTTC.